This T cell receptor (beta chain) was sequenced during a study of blood T cell repertoires in COVID-19. Study information: The United States, Italy and Spain supplied acute and convalescent COVID-19 samples.

How the authors handled the data: Reference gene primer amplification in the assay estimated nucleated cell counts. Sequencing used immunoSEQ multiplex PCR; TCRdb keeps in-frame clones, though not all of them. V and J calls and clone size are as listed in that table; D and trimming were resolved from the DNA. The sample has about 120,000 clones, around three quarters seen once; the top ten hold 37%. Looked up from germline, CDR1 is LNHDA and CDR2 is SQIVND (reference sequence). V lost 3 bases and J lost 6; bases outside the gene matches: 6. This CDR3 has 15 amino acids. The sequencing sample was made of peripheral blood. The receptor was isolated from a man aged 35-49 years with active or convalescent COVID-19. This sequence joins TRBV19 and TRBJ2-2, with TRBD1 matching over 8 bases. In nucleotides, the CDR3 is TGTGCCAGTAGTATTCAGGGGGCGCAGTCCGGGGAGCTGTTTTTT. This codes for CASSIQGAQSGELFF.